This TCR beta chain appears in the sequencing data of a study of blood T cell repertoires in COVID-19. Across about 22 US areas, participants ranged in age from roughly 18 to 89 years. Each participant's cohort was designated according to participant-reported clinical history. V gave up 1 base and J gave up 3 bases, with 7 bases separating them. Germline values: CDR1 SEHNR, CDR2 FQNEAQ (reference sequence). CDR3 length: 13 residues. Profiling relied on immunoSEQ multiplex PCR, and the TCRdb table lists in-frame clones only, not all of them. The sample consists of a few hundred thousand clones, 85% to 90% of them appearing once.

The TCR originated in a woman aged 18-30 years who had recovered from COVID-19. The sample was PBMCs or T cells enriched from blood (not recorded which). This chain connects TRBV7-9 to TRBJ2-7; D is unresolved. CDR3 nucleotide sequence: TGTGCCAGCAGCTTAGGACAAATCTACGAGCAGTACTTC. Its protein product is CASSLGQIYEQYF.